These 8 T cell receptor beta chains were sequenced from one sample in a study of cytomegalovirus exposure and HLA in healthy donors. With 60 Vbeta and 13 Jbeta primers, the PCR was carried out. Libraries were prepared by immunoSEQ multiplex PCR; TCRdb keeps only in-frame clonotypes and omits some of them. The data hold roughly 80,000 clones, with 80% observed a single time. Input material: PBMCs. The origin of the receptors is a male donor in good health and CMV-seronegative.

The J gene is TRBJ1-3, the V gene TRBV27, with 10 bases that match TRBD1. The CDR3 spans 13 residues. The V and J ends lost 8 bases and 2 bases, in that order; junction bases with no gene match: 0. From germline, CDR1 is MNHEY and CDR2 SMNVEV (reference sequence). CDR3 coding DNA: TGTGCCAGCGGGACAGGGGCTGGAAACACCATATATTTT. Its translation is CASGTGAGNTIYF.

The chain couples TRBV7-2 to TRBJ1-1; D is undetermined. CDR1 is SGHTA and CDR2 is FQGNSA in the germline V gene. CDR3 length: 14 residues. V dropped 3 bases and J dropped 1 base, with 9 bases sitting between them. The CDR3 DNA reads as TGTGCCAGCAGCTTCGCCGGCGGGAACACTGAAGCTTTCTTT. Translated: CASSFAGGNTEAFF.

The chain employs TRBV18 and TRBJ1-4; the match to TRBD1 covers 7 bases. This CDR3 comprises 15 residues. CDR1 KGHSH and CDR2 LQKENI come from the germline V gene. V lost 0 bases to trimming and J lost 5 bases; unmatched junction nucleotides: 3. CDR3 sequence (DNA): TGTGCCAGCTCACCACCTACACAGGGGAATGAAAAACTGTTTTTT. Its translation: CASSPPTQGNEKLFF.

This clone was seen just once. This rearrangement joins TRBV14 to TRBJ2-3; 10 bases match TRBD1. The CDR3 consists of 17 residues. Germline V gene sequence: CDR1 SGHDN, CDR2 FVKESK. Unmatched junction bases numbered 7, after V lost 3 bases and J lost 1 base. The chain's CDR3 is CASSHRRGTGGTDTQYF. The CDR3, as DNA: TGTGCCAGCAGCCACCGCCGGGGGACAGGGGGCACAGATACGCAGTATTTT.

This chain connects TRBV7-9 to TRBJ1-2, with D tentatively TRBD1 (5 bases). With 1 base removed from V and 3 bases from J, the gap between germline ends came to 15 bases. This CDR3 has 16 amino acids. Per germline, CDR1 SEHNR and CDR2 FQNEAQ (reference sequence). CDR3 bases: TGTGCCAGCAGCTTAGGGCGTAGCGGCAGGGACTATGGCTACACCTTC. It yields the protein CASSLGRSGRDYGYTF. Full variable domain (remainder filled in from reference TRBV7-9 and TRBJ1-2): DTGVSQNPRHKITKRGQNVTFRCDPISEHNRLYWYRQTLGQGPEFLTYFQNEAQLEKSRLLSDRFSAERPKGSFSTLEIQRTEQGDSAMYLCASSLGRSGRDYGYTFGSGTRLTVV.

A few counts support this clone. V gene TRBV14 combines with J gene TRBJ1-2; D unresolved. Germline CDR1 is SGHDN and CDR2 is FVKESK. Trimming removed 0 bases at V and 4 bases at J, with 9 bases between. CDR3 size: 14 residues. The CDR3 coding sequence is TGTGCCAGCAGCCAAGATGACACTTTCTATGGCTACACCTTC. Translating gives CASSQDDTFYGYTF.

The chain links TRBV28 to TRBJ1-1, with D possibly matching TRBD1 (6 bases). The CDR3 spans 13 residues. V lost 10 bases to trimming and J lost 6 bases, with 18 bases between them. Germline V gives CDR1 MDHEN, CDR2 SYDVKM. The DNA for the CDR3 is TGTGCCACAGGGGCAGGGCGGAGGTCTGAAGCTTTCTTT. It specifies CATGAGRRSEAFF.

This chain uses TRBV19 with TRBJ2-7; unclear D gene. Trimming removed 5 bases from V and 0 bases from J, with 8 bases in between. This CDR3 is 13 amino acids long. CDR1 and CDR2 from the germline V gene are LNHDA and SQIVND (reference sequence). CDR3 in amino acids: CASSEINSYEQYF. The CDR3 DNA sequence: TGTGCCAGTAGTGAGATTAACTCCTACGAGCAGTACTTC.